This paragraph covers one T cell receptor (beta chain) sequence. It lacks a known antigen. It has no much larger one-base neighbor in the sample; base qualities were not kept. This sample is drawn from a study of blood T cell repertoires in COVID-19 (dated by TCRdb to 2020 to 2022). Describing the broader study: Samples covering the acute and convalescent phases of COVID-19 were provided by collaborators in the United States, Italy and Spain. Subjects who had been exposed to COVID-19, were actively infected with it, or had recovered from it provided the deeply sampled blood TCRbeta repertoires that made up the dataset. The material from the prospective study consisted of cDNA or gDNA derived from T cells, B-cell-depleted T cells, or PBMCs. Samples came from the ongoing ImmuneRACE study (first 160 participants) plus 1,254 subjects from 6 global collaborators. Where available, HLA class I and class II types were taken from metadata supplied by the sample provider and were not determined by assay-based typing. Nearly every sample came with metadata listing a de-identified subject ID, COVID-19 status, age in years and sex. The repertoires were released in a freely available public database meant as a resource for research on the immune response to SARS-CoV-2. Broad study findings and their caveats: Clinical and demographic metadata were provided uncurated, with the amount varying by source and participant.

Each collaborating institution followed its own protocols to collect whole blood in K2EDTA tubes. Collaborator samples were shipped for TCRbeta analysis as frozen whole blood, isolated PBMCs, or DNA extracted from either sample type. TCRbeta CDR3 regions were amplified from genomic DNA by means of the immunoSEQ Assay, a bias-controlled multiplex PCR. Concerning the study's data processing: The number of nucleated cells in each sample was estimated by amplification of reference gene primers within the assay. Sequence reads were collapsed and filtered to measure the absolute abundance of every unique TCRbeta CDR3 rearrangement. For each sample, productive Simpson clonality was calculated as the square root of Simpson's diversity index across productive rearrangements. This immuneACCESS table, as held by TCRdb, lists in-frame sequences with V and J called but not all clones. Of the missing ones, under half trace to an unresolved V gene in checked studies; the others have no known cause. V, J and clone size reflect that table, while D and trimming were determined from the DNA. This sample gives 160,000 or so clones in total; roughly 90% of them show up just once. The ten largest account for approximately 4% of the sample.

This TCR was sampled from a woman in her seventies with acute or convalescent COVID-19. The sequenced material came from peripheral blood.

The CDR3 loop reads CASRPPASGGEKLFF. The DNA reads as follows: TGTGCCAGCAGACCGCCCGCCAGCGGTGGTGAAAAACTGTTTTTT. The chain joins TRBV28 to TRBJ1-4, with no D gene named confidently. The germline ends are 18 bases apart after V is trimmed by 6 bases and J by 7 bases. The CDR3 starts with the cysteine, ends with the phenylalanine, and has 15 residues. Just the 45-base CDR3 DNA is kept, in frame starting at base 1. CDR1 and CDR2 are drawn from the germline V gene: MDHEN, SYDVKM.